A single sample is the source of the 28 T cell receptor beta chains below, sequenced in a study of blood T cell repertoires in COVID-19. Sequencing was performed with immunoSEQ multiplex PCR; in TCRdb, only in-frame clones are kept and a portion is missing. Of more than 85,000 clones listed, around 90% were seen once; the top ten hold around 5.3%. Sequenced material: peripheral blood. The source is a woman in her 50s with COVID-19, enrolled during active disease.

V gene TRBV5-4 combines with J gene TRBJ1-1; D unresolved. The V gene's germline CDR1 is SGHNT and CDR2 YYREEE (reference sequence). Trimming removed 3 bases from V and 7 bases from J, with 10 bases in between. This CDR3 is built from 12 residues. As DNA, the CDR3 is TGTGCCAGCAGCTCCGCGACATTTGAAGCTTTCTTT. This encodes CASSSATFEAFF.

The chain recombines TRBV3-1 (or the pseudogene TRBV3-2) with TRBJ2-7, with D possibly being TRBD2 (5 bases). Germline V gene data show CDR1 as LGHDT and CDR2 as YNNKEL (reference sequence). V lost 1 base and J lost 1, with 5 bases in between. The length of the CDR3 is 13 residues. This CDR3 is CASSQAGSYEQYF. CDR3 DNA: TGTGCCAGCAGCCAAGCGGGGTCCTACGAGCAGTACTTC.

This clone was seen once. The V gene is TRBV4-3, the J gene TRBJ2-2, with 9 nucleotides matching TRBD1. The CDR3 totals 17 residues. Per germline, CDR1 LGHNA and CDR2 YSLEER. With 2 bases clipped from V and 6 bases from J, the junction kept 10 bases outside the gene matches. The DNA for the CDR3 is TGCGCCAGCAGCCAAATCCCAGGACAGGGGTACGCCGGGGAGCTGTTTTTT. Its protein product is CASSQIPGQGYAGELFF.

Comment on this clone: In the same sample, other DNA sequences code for this CDR3. The rearrangement links TRBV3-1 (or the pseudogene TRBV3-2) to TRBJ1-3; D is possibly TRBD1 (6 bases). The CDR3 extends over 14 amino acids. Trimming took off 2 bases at V and 3 bases at J, with 8 bases between the two ends. CDR1 LGHDT and CDR2 YNNKEL come from the germline V gene (reference sequence). CDR3 sequence reads: CASSQQGYGNTIYF. DNA of the CDR3: TGTGCCAGCAGCCAACAGGGGTATGGAAACACCATATATTTT.

A single count supports this clone. This chain uses TRBV4-3 with TRBJ1-5; 8 positions agree with TRBD1. Per germline, CDR1 LGHNA and CDR2 YSLEER. The CDR3 totals 16 residues. Trimming took 1 base from V and 5 from J; bases not matched to a gene: 7. The CDR3 region has the DNA TGCGCCAGCAGCCAAGCCCACGGACAGGGTTATCAGCCCCAGCATTTT. It is translated as CASSQAHGQGYQPQHF.

Here the CDR3 reads CASSFRPGGWTGELFF. The CDR3 coding sequence is TGTGCCAGCAGTTTCCGTCCAGGGGGCTGGACCGGGGAGCTGTTTTTT. V and J are TRBV27 and TRBJ2-2; the match to TRBD1 covers 8 bases. Germline CDR1 and CDR2: MNHEY and SMNVEV (reference sequence). Trimming took 3 bases from V and 5 from J; bases not matched to a gene: 8. This CDR3 is built from 16 residues.

This clone has a single count. The chain carries TRBV10-3 and TRBJ2-7, with a tentative D call TRBD1 (6 bases). Trimming took off 5 bases at V and 3 bases at J, with 20 bases between the two ends. Germline assignment: CDR1 ENHRY and CDR2 SYGVKD. The CDR3 is 16 amino acids. In DNA, the CDR3 is TGTGCCATCAGTTTTCGACAGGAGACGCGTGGCTACGAGCAGTACTTC. This sequence encodes CAISFRQETRGYEQYF.

This clone was seen just once. V is TRBV4-1 and J is TRBJ1-2, with 8 bases fitting TRBD1. With V trimmed by 0 bases and J by 1 base, 10 bases remained unmatched. Germline loops: CDR1 MGHRA, CDR2 YSYEKL. The CDR3 spans 18 residues. CDR3 nucleotide sequence: TGCGCCAGCAGCCAAGACTTCGGACAGGGCGTCATTAACTATGGCTACACCTTC. The encoded protein is CASSQDFGQGVINYGYTF.

The chain joins TRBV28 to TRBJ1-6; tentative D call: TRBD1 (5 bases). V lost 5 bases to trimming and J lost 4 bases, with 12 bases between them. The CDR3 extends over 15 amino acids. CDR1 and CDR2 (germline): MDHEN, SYDVKM. The CDR3: CASSDDSLYNSPLHF. The CDR3 bases are TGTGCCAGCAGTGATGACAGTCTATATAATTCACCCCTCCACTTT.

This chain links TRBV7-2 with TRBJ2-2, with D tentatively TRBD2 (6 bases). With 4 bases removed from V and 7 bases from J, the gap between germline ends came to 16 bases. CDR1 is SGHTA, CDR2 FQGNSA, per germline. This CDR3 contains 15 residues. Written as DNA, the CDR3 is TGTGCCAGCAGCTCGCTAGCGTTGAATATCGGGGAGCTGTTTTTT. Protein: CASSSLALNIGELFF.

This sequence joins TRBV5-6 and TRBJ2-7; D may be TRBD1 (7 bases). The CDR3 has 19 residues. Germline CDR1 SGHDT, CDR2 YYEEEE. The ends were cut back, 2 bases at V and 1 base at J, with 25 bases in the middle. The CDR3 protein is CASSLGDREQARGSYEQYF. CDR3 nucleotide sequence: TGTGCCAGCAGCTTAGGCGACAGGGAGCAGGCACGGGGGTCCTACGAGCAGTACTTC.

J is TRBJ2-5 and V is TRBV2; 7 bases line up with TRBD1. The CDR3 extends over 14 amino acids. From germline, CDR1 is SNHLY and CDR2 FYNNEI. The V gene end was trimmed by 7 bases and the J gene end by 5 bases; junction bases not matched to a gene: 10. The CDR3 region is CASTRPGGPETQYF. CDR3 nucleotide sequence: TGTGCCAGCACCCGACCAGGGGGTCCGGAGACCCAGTACTTC. Complete variable domain (other parts from reference TRBV2 and TRBJ2-5): EPEVTQTPSHQVTQMGQEVILRCVPISNHLYFYWYRQILGQKVEFLVSFYNNEISEKSEIFDDQFSVERPDGSNFTLKIRSTKLEDSAMYFCASTRPGGPETQYFGPGTRLLVL.

The V and J genes are TRBV4-2 and TRBJ2-1; 11 bases fit TRBD2. V lost 3 bases to trimming and J lost 11 bases; unmatched junction nucleotides: 9. The V gene's germline CDR1 is LGHNA and CDR2 YNFKEQ. The CDR3 contains 15 residues. The CDR3 loop reads CASSQPLGLAVQQFF. The CDR3 DNA sequence: TGTGCCAGCAGCCAGCCTCTGGGACTAGCGGTCCAGCAGTTCTTC.

The chain is built from TRBV6-5 and TRBJ2-1; D is possibly TRBD2 (5 bases). V lost 3 bases and J lost 6, with 12 bases in between. From germline, CDR1 is MNHEY and CDR2 SVGAGI. The CDR3 totals 14 residues. This chain's CDR3 is CASSYAGALNEQFF. The DNA for the CDR3 is TGTGCCAGCAGTTATGCGGGCGCCCTCAATGAGCAGTTCTTC.

This clone turned up a few times. This rearrangement joins TRBV3-1 (or the pseudogene TRBV3-2) to TRBJ1-2, with 7 bases matching TRBD1. This CDR3 spans 13 amino acids. Trimming removed 1 base from V and 7 bases from J; junction bases left unmatched: 3. Looked up from germline, CDR1 is LGHDT and CDR2 is YNNKEL (reference sequence). The CDR3 nucleotides read TGTGCCAGCAGCCAAGCCCCAGGGGGTGGCTACACCTTC. Protein product: CASSQAPGGGYTF.

The chain employs TRBV19 and TRBJ2-2; 8 nucleotides align to TRBD1. Trimming at V came to 6 bases and at J to 9 bases, leaving 12 bases not matched to a gene. CDR1 is LNHDA and CDR2 is SQIVND in the germline V gene (reference sequence). This CDR3 comprises 15 residues. CDR3 region: CASSPLDRVIRELFF. As DNA, the CDR3 is TGTGCCAGTAGCCCCTTGGACAGGGTGATTAGGGAGCTGTTTTTT.

The chain employs TRBV2 and TRBJ2-2; 9 nucleotides line up with TRBD1. The germline CDR1 and CDR2 sequences are SNHLY and FYNNEI. V gave up 6 bases and J gave up 6 bases; unmatched junction bases: 5. The CDR3 has 14 amino acids. DNA of the CDR3: TGTGCCAGCAGCCGGGACAGGGTCTCCGGGGAGCTGTTTTTT. Its translation is CASSRDRVSGELFF.

This chain uses TRBV7-2 with TRBJ2-3; 11 nucleotides agree with TRBD2. Germline CDR1 is SGHTA and CDR2 is FQGNSA. The CDR3 runs to 16 residues. V was clipped by 2 bases and J by 2 bases; unmatched bases: 3. CDR3 DNA sequence: TGTGCCAGCAGCTTAAGACTAGCGGGGAACACAGATACGCAGTATTTT. Protein: CASSLRLAGNTDTQYF.

The gene calls are TRBV29-1 and TRBJ2-7, with D tentatively TRBD1 (6 bases). The V end was cut by 4 bases, the J end by 10 bases, with 20 bases between. Germline V gene sequence: CDR1 SQVTM, CDR2 ANQGSEA. CDR3 length equals 13 residues. CDR3 residues: CSVVVGQLGSQYF. In nucleotides, the CDR3 is TGCAGCGTTGTGGTAGGACAGTTAGGATCTCAGTACTTC.

As concerns this clone: Within the sample, other DNA sequences also encode this same CDR3. V usage is TRBV5-6 and J usage is TRBJ2-3, with 13 bases lining up with TRBD2. Germline V gene lookup returns CDR1 SGHDT and CDR2 YYEEEE. This CDR3 is built from 15 residues. V was clipped by 1 base and J by 4 bases; unmatched bases: 0. The CDR3 region has the DNA TGTGCCAGCAGCTTGACTAGCGGGGGGGCAGATACGCAGTATTTT. Its protein product is CASSLTSGGADTQYF.

The gene calls are TRBV2 and TRBJ2-1; D might be TRBD2 (6 bases). The V gene lost 0 bases and the J gene lost 3 bases, with 12 bases spanning the gap. CDR3 size: 16 residues. Germline lookup yields CDR1 SNHLY and CDR2 FYNNEI. The CDR3, as DNA: TGTGCCAGCAGTGAAGCGTCGGACTATAGCTACAATGAGCAGTTCTTC. Translating gives CASSEASDYSYNEQFF. Full variable domain (missing parts from reference TRBV2 and TRBJ2-1): EPEVTQTPSHQVTQMGQEVILRCVPISNHLYFYWYRQILGQKVEFLVSFYNNEISEKSEIFDDQFSVERPDGSNFTLKIRSTKLEDSAMYFCASSEASDYSYNEQFFGPGTRLTVL.

The CDR3 DNA sequence: TGTGCCAGCAGCCGCGGGGACTATAATTCACCCCTCCACTTT. Residues: CASSRGDYNSPLHF. This chain joins TRBV7-9 and TRBJ1-6; D call uncertain. CDR3 length: 14 amino acids. V lost 5 bases and J lost 3, with 8 bases in between. CDR1 and CDR2 from the germline V gene are SEHNR and FQNEAQ (reference sequence).

This clone turned up a few times. The chain combines TRBV6-6 with TRBJ1-5; perhaps TRBD1 as D (5 bases). V was cut by 0 bases and J by 6 bases, with 9 bases left in between. The V gene's germline CDR1 is MNHNY and CDR2 SVGAGI (reference sequence). This CDR3 spans 14 amino acids. The DNA of the CDR3 is TGTGCCAGCAGTTACTCCAGGGAACCTCAGCCCCAGCATTTT. Protein sequence: CASSYSREPQPQHF.

The V gene is TRBV7-9, the J gene TRBJ1-2; the D gene is possibly TRBD1 (6 bases). The CDR3 loop spans 15 amino acids. V was trimmed by 1 base and J by 7 bases, leaving 16 bases between them. The germline gives CDR1 SEHNR, CDR2 FQNEAQ (reference sequence). The CDR3 sequence: CASSLGGNRESGYTF. The CDR3 DNA follows: TGTGCCAGCAGCTTAGGCGGAAACAGGGAAAGTGGCTACACCTTC.

This chain connects TRBV24-1 to TRBJ1-1; D not certain. This CDR3 is built from 15 residues. V dropped 1 base and J dropped 4 bases, with 12 bases sitting between them. CDR1 is KGHDR, CDR2 SFDVKD, per germline. The CDR3 protein is CATSDLAGWVTEAFF. CDR3 DNA sequence: TGTGCCACCAGTGATTTAGCGGGATGGGTCACTGAAGCTTTCTTT.

This clone has only a few counts. The rearrangement joins TRBV18 to TRBJ2-7; perhaps TRBD2 as D (6 bases). V dropped 6 bases and J dropped 6 bases, with 15 bases sitting between them. The germline V gene has CDR1 KGHSH and CDR2 LQKENI. The CDR3 spans 13 residues. CDR3 residues: CASSLKGGGEQYF. The CDR3 DNA sequence: TGTGCCAGCTCCCTCAAGGGAGGCGGCGAGCAGTACTTC.

This chain uses TRBV7-2 with TRBJ2-1; D gene unclear. The germline CDR1 and CDR2 sequences are SGHTA and FQGNSA. The CDR3 consists of 13 residues. The V gene lost 2 bases and the J gene lost 8 bases, with 10 bases spanning the gap. The DNA of the CDR3 is TGTGCCAGCAGCTTAACTACCGACCATGAGCAGTTCTTC. Residues: CASSLTTDHEQFF.

A single count supports this clone. The genes are TRBV5-7 and TRBJ1-6; TRBD1 is a possible D gene (5 bases). TRBV5-7 is identified as an open reading frame with a role that is uncertain. This CDR3 is built from 16 residues. V was shortened by 4 bases and J by 5 bases, with 16 bases between the two germline ends. The CDR3 nucleotides are TGTGCCAGCAGCCGAAGGGCAGGGCCGAATAATTCACCCCTCCACTTT. Translation: CASSRRAGPNNSPLHF.